These 28 T cell receptor beta chains were all obtained from the same sample, sequenced in a study of molecular identifiers for immune sequencing clone quantification. One entry per CDR3 protein results from TCRdb running MiXCR on the PCR reads. This table holds about 320,000 distinct CDR3 sequences, over 20% found once. Sample: naive CD8+ T cells from blood, with Jurkat cell RNA spiked in. Subset meaning: FACS-sorted CD8+CD4-CCR7+CD45RA+ naive T cells. These receptors came from a human donor in good health. Some libraries in this study had Jurkat cell RNA spiked in.

This clonotype was seen repeatedly, ten times or more. The chain has TRBV19 and TRBJ2-7, with TRBD1 as a possible D gene (7 bases). CDR1 is LNHDA, CDR2 SQIVND, per germline (reference sequence). Trimming took 6 bases from V and 2 from J, leaving 14 bases between them. The CDR3 consists of 14 residues. The CDR3 loop reads CASSLTGRPYEQYF. The CDR3 DNA follows: TGTGCCAGTAGCCTGACAGGGAGGCCCTACGAGCAGTACTTC.

Turning to this clonotype: It may be a read error: a sequence one base away is much more abundant. J is TRBJ2-3 and V is TRBV29-1; perhaps TRBD2 as D (5 bases). V was pared by 7 bases and J by 2 bases, with 19 bases between. Germline assignment: CDR1 SQVTM and CDR2 ANQGSEA. This CDR3 comprises 15 residues. CDR3 residues: CSEMRYGRATDTQYF. The CDR3 DNA sequence: TGCAGCGAGATGCGATATGGGAGAGCCACAGATACGCAGTATTTT.

There are many counts of this clonotype. The genes are TRBV2 and TRBJ2-3, with 9 bases matching TRBD2. This CDR3 is 15 amino acids long. The ends lost 7 bases at V and 4 bases at J; junction bases unmatched: 9. Looked up from germline, CDR1 is SNHLY and CDR2 is FYNNEI. CDR3 loop: CASKPPGLAADTQYF. CDR3 nucleotide sequence: TGTGCCAGCAAGCCGCCGGGACTAGCTGCAGATACGCAGTATTTT.

This clonotype has more than one count but fewer than ten. The V call is TRBV20-1, the J call TRBJ2-7, with D possibly being TRBD2 (5 bases). The CDR3 is 15 amino acids. V was cut by 0 bases and J by 0 bases, with 12 bases left in between. Looked up from germline, CDR1 is DFQATT and CDR2 is SNEGSKA (reference sequence). DNA for the CDR3: TGCAGTGCTAGAGAAACCCCGGGGTACTCCTACGAGCAGTACTTC. The encoded protein is CSARETPGYSYEQYF.

Concerning this clonotype: This may come from a read error, since a much larger clone is one base off. The chain employs TRBV6-1 and TRBJ2-7; D may be TRBD1 (5 bases). CDR3 length: 15 residues. The germline V gene has CDR1 MNHNS and CDR2 SASEGT. CDR3 DNA sequence: TGTGCCAGCAGTGAAGCGCTGGGGCAGGCCTACGAGCGGTACTTC. Its protein product is CASSEALGQAYERYF.

This clonotype has a count of ten or more. This chain uses TRBV11-2 with TRBJ2-3, with TRBD1 matching over 12 bases. The CDR3 length is 18 residues. CDR1 is SGHAT, CDR2 FQNNGV, per germline. After removal of 3 bases from V and 2 bases from J, the junction contained 9 bases not matched to a gene. The CDR3 protein is CASSLRGQGALDTDTQYF. The CDR3 DNA reads as TGTGCCAGCAGCTTGCGGGGACAGGGGGCGCTTGACACAGATACGCAGTATTTT.

This clonotype was seen repeatedly, ten times or more. This chain joins TRBV20-1 and TRBJ1-4; 8 bases agree with TRBD1. Trimming cost V 5 bases and J 8 bases; bases outside gene matches: 10. The CDR3 consists of 14 residues. Germline V gives CDR1 DFQATT, CDR2 SNEGSKA (reference sequence). CDR3 sequence (DNA): TGCAGTGCTGAATCGGACAGGGTTGGAGAAAAACTGTTTTTT. Its protein product is CSAESDRVGEKLFF.

This clonotype was seen repeatedly, ten times or more. The rearrangement links TRBV29-1 to TRBJ1-2; 7 nucleotides match TRBD1. Germline assignment: CDR1 SQVTM and CDR2 ANQGSEA. The CDR3 has 14 residues. V shed 3 bases, J shed 5 bases, and the junction held 9 bases outside the gene matches. CDR3 nucleotide sequence: TGCAGCGTTGATTCTCGTGGGACAGAGTATGGCTACACCTTC. The encoded protein is CSVDSRGTEYGYTF.

This clonotype was counted ten times or more. The V gene is TRBV4-1, the J gene TRBJ1-1; D possibly corresponds to TRBD1 (6 bases). Germline V gene data show CDR1 as MGHRA and CDR2 as YSYEKL. V was pared by 0 bases and J by 5 bases, with 13 bases between. The CDR3 extends over 15 amino acids. CDR3 nucleotides: TGCGCCAGCAGCCAAGACGAACAGGGAGGGACTGAAGCTTTCTTT. Its protein product is CASSQDEQGGTEAFF.

This clonotype was observed at least ten times. The rearrangement joins TRBV15 to TRBJ2-2, with TRBD1 matching over 7 bases. Germline V lookup: CDR1 LNHNV, CDR2 YYDKDF (reference sequence). The CDR3 is made up of 16 amino acids. The V gene end was trimmed by 5 bases and the J gene end by 6 bases; junction bases not matched to a gene: 12. CDR3 loop: CATSYNRGRIAGELFF. CDR3 in DNA: TGTGCCACCAGCTATAACAGGGGACGGATAGCCGGGGAGCTGTTTTTT.

This clonotype has a count of ten or more. V is TRBV28 and J is TRBJ2-6; D is undetermined. CDR3 length: 15 residues. The V and J ends lost 6 bases and 0 bases respectively, with 9 bases between them. CDR1 and CDR2 (germline): MDHEN, SYDVKM. CDR3 region: CASRQDFSGANVLTF. As DNA, the CDR3 is TGTGCCAGCAGGCAAGATTTCTCTGGGGCCAACGTCCTGACTTTC.

The chain uses TRBV20-1 and TRBJ2-7; D is unresolved. The CDR3 sequence is 14 residues long. V lost 6 bases and J lost 0, with 15 bases in between. The germline gives CDR1 DFQATT, CDR2 SNEGSKA (reference sequence). DNA for the CDR3: TGCAGTGCCGAAAGCAAGGCGTCCTCCTACGAGCAGTACTTC. Residues: CSAESKASSYEQYF.

The sample holds many counts of this clonotype. CDR3 residues: CATSRVGSGGYSYEQYF. The CDR3 DNA is TGTGCCACCAGCAGAGTCGGAAGCGGGGGCTACTCCTACGAGCAGTACTTC. The V gene is TRBV15, the J gene TRBJ2-7; TRBD2 matches 8 bases. Unmatched junction bases numbered 8, after V lost 1 base and J lost 0 bases. The germline V gene encodes CDR1 LNHNV and CDR2 YYDKDF (reference sequence). This CDR3 spans 17 amino acids.

This clonotype was observed a handful of times. The chain uses TRBV27 and TRBJ2-1, with D hard to call. V dropped 3 bases and J dropped 5 bases, with 5 bases sitting between them. Per the germline V gene, CDR1 is MNHEY and CDR2 is SMNVEV (reference sequence). The CDR3 length is 12 residues. The DNA of the CDR3 is TGTGCCAGCAGTTTGACCAACAATGAGCAGTTCTTC. This translates into CASSLTNNEQFF.

The chain couples TRBV6-2 or TRBV6-3 to TRBJ2-1; 8 bases match TRBD2. There are 19 residues in the CDR3. The V and J ends lost 6 bases and 7 bases, in that order; junction bases with no gene match: 23. The germline CDR1 and CDR2 sequences are MNHEY and SVGEGT. As DNA, the CDR3 is TGTGCCAGCAGCCGACAAAAATCGCCGGGACTAGGAAGGTTGAATGAGCAGTTCTTC. It is translated as CASSRQKSPGLGRLNEQFF.

The chain employs TRBV24-1 and TRBJ1-1; D is uncertain. V lost 3 bases and J 7 bases, leaving 5 bases between the germline ends. This CDR3 has 11 residues. Germline values: CDR1 KGHDR, CDR2 SFDVKD. CDR3 bases: TGTGCCACCAGTGATGGGGTTGAAGCTTTCTTT. Protein: CATSDGVEAFF.

In this sample, this clonotype turned up many times. The chain joins TRBV24-1 to TRBJ2-1, with TRBD2 matching 10 bases. V was pared by 4 bases and J by 4 bases, with 6 bases of the junction left unmatched. Germline CDR1 and CDR2: KGHDR and SFDVKD. The CDR3 runs to 16 residues. The CDR3 region has the DNA TGTGCCACCAGTGAAAATAGCGGGAGGCTTTACAATGAGCAGTTCTTC. Its translation is CATSENSGRLYNEQFF.

The table lists this clonotype with many counts. V is TRBV7-6 and J is TRBJ1-1; 8 bases align to TRBD1. The ends lost 5 bases at V and 0 bases at J; junction bases unmatched: 5. This CDR3 has 15 amino acids. The germline V gene encodes CDR1 SGHVS and CDR2 FNYEAQ. The CDR3 region has the DNA TGTGCCAGCAGCCCGCGACAGGGGATGAACACTGAAGCTTTCTTT. As protein: CASSPRQGMNTEAFF.

This clonotype has a handful of counts. The J gene is TRBJ2-7, the V gene TRBV27; D is possibly TRBD2 (6 bases). The ends were cut back, 5 bases at V and 3 bases at J, with 17 bases in the middle. The germline gives CDR1 MNHEY, CDR2 SMNVEV (reference sequence). CDR3 length: 15 residues. Here the CDR3 DNA reads TGTGCCAGCAGTCTAACCGGGACGGGGGTCTACGAGCAGTACTTC. It translates to CASSLTGTGVYEQYF.

This chain joins TRBV10-3 and TRBJ2-7; 8 bases are a match to TRBD1. Unmatched junction bases numbered 5, after V lost 4 bases and J lost 3 bases. CDR1 is ENHRY and CDR2 is SYGVKD in the germline V gene. CDR3 length equals 14 residues. The CDR3 spells CAISGSGGIYEQYF. In DNA, the CDR3 is TGTGCCATCAGTGGATCAGGGGGCATCTACGAGCAGTACTTC.

Turning to this clonotype: It may be a read error: a sequence one base away is much more abundant. The genes are TRBV2 and TRBJ2-7; no clear D gene. Germline CDR1 SNHLY, CDR2 FYNNEI. This CDR3 contains 14 residues. The CDR3 here is CARSEGYWEAEQYF. Here the CDR3 DNA reads TGTGCCCGCAGTGAAGGGTACTGGGAAGCAGAGCAGTACTTC. Full variable domain (missing parts from reference TRBV2 and TRBJ2-7): EPEVTQTPSHQVTQMGQEVILRCVPISNHLYFYWYRQILGQKVEFLVSFYNNEISEKSEIFDDQFSVERPDGSNFTLKIRSTKLEDSAMYFCARSEGYWEAEQYFGPGTRLTVT.

This clonotype was seen just once. The chain recombines TRBV7-2 with TRBJ2-1; TRBD2 matches 7 bases. V shed 2 bases, J shed 9 bases, and the junction held 13 bases outside the gene matches. The CDR3 consists of 16 residues. Germline CDR1 is SGHTA and CDR2 is FQGNSA. CDR3 in DNA: TGTGCCAGCAGCTTACGGGTAACGGGAGGCCCGGGTGAGCAGTTCTTC. It translates to CASSLRVTGGPGEQFF.

The sample holds many counts of this clonotype. The genes are TRBV24-1 and TRBJ2-1; 8 bases fit TRBD1. Losses at the gene ends were 7 bases for V and 7 bases for J; bases not matched to a gene: 5. The CDR3 is made up of 13 amino acids. Per germline, CDR1 KGHDR and CDR2 SFDVKD. In nucleotides, the CDR3 is TGTGCCACCAGGGCAGGGGGCGTAAATGAGCAGTTCTTC. This encodes CATRAGGVNEQFF.

Notes on this clonotype: Possible read error: a much larger clone is one base away. V and J are TRBV5-6 and TRBJ2-7; a weak D match, TRBD2 (5 bases). V shed 3 bases and J shed 5 bases, with 21 bases lying between them. The length of the CDR3 is 16 residues. In germline, CDR1 is SGHDT, CDR2 YYEEEE. The DNA for the CDR3 is TGTGCCAGCAGCTCATGGGTCGGGGTGGAATGGAACGAGCAGTACTTC. The encoded protein is CASSSWVGVEWNEQYF. The full variable domain, its missing parts supplied by reference TRBV5-6 and TRBJ2-7, is DAGVTQSPTHLIKTRGQQVTLRCSPKSGHDTVSWYQQALGQGPQFIFQYYEEEERQRGNFPDRFSGHQFPNYSSELNVNALLLGDSALYLCASSSWVGVEWNEQYFGPGTRLTVT.

Ten or more counts support this clonotype. The chain links TRBV28 to TRBJ1-2; 7 bases are shared with TRBD1. Germline V gene sequence: CDR1 MDHEN, CDR2 SYDVKM. V lost 5 bases to trimming and J lost 1 base; unmatched junction nucleotides: 16. This CDR3 is 18 amino acids long. In nucleotides, the CDR3 is TGTGCCAGCAGTCCGTCCGGGACAGCTTCACTTATTAACTATGGCTACACCTTC. Protein: CASSPSGTASLINYGYTF.

Many counts were recorded for this clonotype. The chain is built from TRBV12-3 or TRBV12-4 and TRBJ2-4; D is perhaps TRBD1 (5 bases). Trimming removed 1 base at V and 11 bases at J, with 12 bases between. The CDR3 is 13 amino acids. This chain's CDR3 is CASSLGGRAVQYF. In nucleotides, the CDR3 is TGTGCCAGCAGTTTAGGGGGCAGAGCTGTTCAGTACTTC.

This clonotype was picked up many times. The chain links TRBV6-5 to TRBJ1-1; D gene unclear. The CDR3 has 15 amino acids. The ends were cut back, 6 bases at V and 0 bases at J, with 14 bases in the middle. CDR1 and CDR2 from the germline V gene are MNHEY and SVGAGI. CDR3 residues: CASSLWSGLNTEAFF. CDR3 nucleotide sequence: TGTGCCAGCAGCCTGTGGAGCGGATTGAACACTGAAGCTTTCTTT.

As to this clonotype: This sequence may be a read error, since a much larger clone differs from it by one base. The chain links TRBV13 to TRBJ2-7; D is unresolved. The CDR3 has 12 residues. CDR1 PRHDT and CDR2 FYEKMQ come from the germline V gene (reference sequence). Between the trimmed V and J ends, which lost 4 bases and 5 bases, there was a span of 9 bases. This CDR3 is CASSSSVDEQYF. Written as DNA, the CDR3 is TGTGCCAGCAGCTCCTCAGTTGACGAGCAGTACTTC.